The 32 T cell receptor beta chains below were found in one sample sequenced in a study of cytomegalovirus exposure and HLA in healthy donors. PCR was performed using 60 Vbeta and 13 Jbeta primers. Sequenced by immunoSEQ multiplex PCR; TCRdb stores in-frame clones only, minus some. The top ten hold roughly 3% of the sample, which has 100,000 to 150,000 clones, about 79% seen once. Sequencing was done on a sample of PBMCs. The origin of the receptors is a woman aged 50 to 60 in good health and CMV-seronegative.

The rearrangement links TRBV19 to TRBJ2-3; possibly TRBD2 for D (5 bases). The germline CDR1 and CDR2 sequences are LNHDA and SQIVND (reference sequence). V was clipped by 1 base and J by 1 base, with 12 bases between them. The CDR3 is made up of 16 amino acids. CDR3 nucleotide sequence: TGTGCCAGTAGTATAGGGAAGGGAGTTGGCACAGATACGCAGTATTTT. Translation gives CASSIGKGVGTDTQYF.

This clone was observed a few times. The chain joins TRBV2 to TRBJ1-1; unclear D gene. The germline CDR1 and CDR2 sequences are SNHLY and FYNNEI. The CDR3 has 13 amino acids. The V end lost 4 bases, the J end lost 4 bases, and 10 bases lay between the germline ends. The chain's CDR3 is CASSGGIGTEAFF. CDR3 coding DNA: TGTGCCAGCAGTGGAGGGATAGGCACTGAAGCTTTCTTT.

This chain joins TRBV29-1 and TRBJ1-4; D is uncertain. CDR1 and CDR2 from the germline V gene are SQVTM and ANQGSEA. The CDR3 is 12 amino acids. With 4 bases removed from V and 0 bases from J, the gap between germline ends came to 3 bases. The CDR3 loop reads CSVGATNEKLFF. Here the CDR3 DNA reads TGCAGCGTTGGAGCAACTAATGAAAAACTGTTTTTT.

The chain combines TRBV7-9 with TRBJ2-7; possibly TRBD1 for D (6 bases). The germline V and J ends were trimmed by 3 bases and 5 bases, with 8 bases remaining between them. The CDR3 is 12 residues long. CDR1 SEHNR and CDR2 FQNEAQ come from the germline V gene (reference sequence). CDR3 sequence reads: CASSFWTDEQYF. CDR3 DNA sequence: TGTGCCAGCAGCTTCTGGACAGACGAGCAGTACTTC.

This chain links TRBV19 with TRBJ1-2; D uncertain. Germline V CDR1 and CDR2: LNHDA, SQIVND (reference sequence). This CDR3 comprises 15 residues. Trimming took off 0 bases at V and 4 bases at J, with 12 bases between the two ends. The CDR3 loop reads CASSIDSSGLYGYTF. The DNA of the CDR3 is TGTGCCAGTAGTATAGATTCTTCCGGTCTCTATGGCTACACCTTC. The full variable domain, in which reference TRBV19 and TRBJ1-2 provide the parts outside the CDR3, is DGGITQSPKYLFRKEGQNVTLSCEQNLNHDAMYWYRQDPGQGLRLIYYSQIVNDFQKGDIAEGYSVSREKKESFPLTVTSAQKNPTAFYLCASSIDSSGLYGYTFGSGTRLTVV.

The CDR3 coding sequence is TGTGCCAGCACCGTCTACTACGAGCAGTACTTC. Protein: CASTVYYEQYF. J is TRBJ2-7 and V is TRBV6-4, with D hard to call. V was trimmed by 7 bases and J by 3 bases, leaving 7 bases between them. Per the germline V gene, CDR1 is MRHNA and CDR2 is SNTAGT. There are 11 residues in the CDR3.

V is TRBV7-8 and J is TRBJ2-2; no definite D call. The CDR3 loop spans 12 amino acids. Looked up from germline, CDR1 is SGHVS and CDR2 is FQNEAQ. V was trimmed by 3 bases and J by 6 bases, leaving 5 bases between them. As DNA, the CDR3 is TGTGCCAGCAGCTTTCGAGCCGGGGAGCTGTTTTTT. This sequence encodes CASSFRAGELFF. Combining the CDR3 with reference TRBV7-8 and TRBJ2-2 gives the whole variable domain GAGVSQSPRYKVAKRGQDVALRCDPISGHVSLFWYQQALGQGPEFLTYFQNEAQLDKSGLPSDRFFAERPEGSVSTLKIQRTQQEDSAVYLCASSFRAGELFFGEGSRLTVL.

The genes are TRBV6-5 and TRBJ2-2; D unresolved. V was trimmed by 2 bases and J by 4 bases, leaving 5 bases between them. Germline V gene data show CDR1 as MNHEY and CDR2 as SVGAGI. This CDR3 spans 13 amino acids. CDR3 nucleotide sequence: TGTGCCAGCAGTTACACCGGCACCGGGGAGCTGTTTTTT. Protein sequence: CASSYTGTGELFF.

V is TRBV5-1 and J is TRBJ2-7; 13 bases match TRBD2. V dropped 2 bases and J dropped 2; count of bases not matched to a gene: 1. CDR3 length equals 15 residues. In germline, CDR1 is SGHRS, CDR2 YFSETQ. The CDR3 nucleotides are TGCGCCAGCAGCTTACTAGCGGGAGGGGCCTACGAGCAGTACTTC. Translation gives CASSLLAGGAYEQYF.

This clone was picked up one time. The chain links TRBV28 to TRBJ1-1; D remains ambiguous. This CDR3 comprises 12 residues. Germline CDR1 reads MDHEN; CDR2 reads SYDVKM. V dropped 2 bases and J dropped 7 bases, with 8 bases sitting between them. The CDR3 DNA reads as TGTGCCAGCAGTTTACGGGAGTTTGAAGCTTTCTTT. Translated, it gives CASSLREFEAFF.

The V call is TRBV7-2, the J call TRBJ1-1, with 9 bases that match TRBD1. Trimming took 7 bases from V and 6 from J; bases not matched to a gene: 12. The germline CDR1 and CDR2 sequences are SGHTA and FQGNSA. The CDR3 has 15 residues. The CDR3 region has the DNA TGTGCCAGCAAGGGCCCGGGACAGGGTTTGGCTGAAGCTTTCTTT. It is translated as CASKGPGQGLAEAFF.

Concerning this clone: Different DNA sequences within this sample yield the same CDR3. This sequence joins TRBV27 and TRBJ1-1; no clear D. The CDR3 contains 12 residues. CDR1 is MNHEY, CDR2 SMNVEV, per germline (reference sequence). Trimming stripped 6 bases from V and 12 bases from J, with 17 bases between. CDR3 DNA sequence: TGTGCCAGCAGGGAATCAAGGGAGGCAACTTTCTTT. Its translation: CASRESREATFF.

V and J are TRBV9 and TRBJ1-6; 8 nucleotides agree with TRBD1. Germline CDR1 is SGDLS and CDR2 is YYNGEE. Losses at the gene ends were 8 bases for V and 9 bases for J; bases not matched to a gene: 10. The CDR3 extends over 14 amino acids. The CDR3 region has the DNA TGTGCCAGTCAACAGGGGGTAACAGGTTCACCCCTCCACTTT. This translates into CASQQGVTGSPLHF.

This clone has only a few counts. The chain is built from TRBV30 and TRBJ1-2; D is possibly TRBD1 (6 bases). Trimming pared 1 base from V and 3 bases from J, leaving 12 bases between. Germline CDR1 GTSNPN, CDR2 SVGIG (reference sequence). This CDR3 is built from 14 residues. The CDR3 protein is CAWSGGGGHYGYTF. The CDR3 bases are TGTGCCTGGAGTGGGGGAGGGGGGCACTATGGCTACACCTTC.

CDR3 bases: TGTGCCAGCAGGGACAGTGCTGGAAACACCATATATTTT. Its protein is CASRDSAGNTIYF. This chain links TRBV28 with TRBJ1-3; D is perhaps TRBD1 (6 bases). Trimming took 6 bases from V and 2 from J, leaving 8 bases between them. Germline CDR1 MDHEN, CDR2 SYDVKM. The CDR3 is 13 amino acids.

V usage is TRBV6-1 and J usage is TRBJ2-7; 8 nucleotides line up with TRBD2. This CDR3 comprises 15 residues. The V segment lost 6 bases and the J segment 1 base; nucleotides outside the gene matches: 8. From germline, CDR1 is MNHNS and CDR2 SASEGT. The CDR3 sequence: CASSPSGGASYEQYF. In DNA, the CDR3 is TGTGCCAGCAGCCCCAGCGGGGGAGCTTCCTACGAGCAGTACTTC.

The V gene is TRBV6-1, the J gene TRBJ2-2; D unresolved. Germline assignment: CDR1 MNHNS and CDR2 SASEGT. CDR3 size: 12 residues. Trimming took off 7 bases at V and 3 bases at J, with 6 bases between the two ends. CDR3 nucleotides: TGTGCCAGCACTGCGTACACCGGGGAGCTGTTTTTT. Protein sequence: CASTAYTGELFF.

Comments on this clone: One junction end disagrees with the germline gene, perhaps due to a read error. V is TRBV7-9 and J is TRBJ1-2; unclear D gene. The germline V gene has CDR1 SEHNR and CDR2 FQNEAQ (reference sequence). This CDR3 is built from 12 residues. This chain's CDR3 is CSSSLSTGGYTF. CDR3 in DNA: TGTTCCAGCAGCTTAAGCACGGGTGGCTACACCTTC.

The V call is TRBV29-1, the J call TRBJ2-1; 12 bases map to TRBD2. From germline, CDR1 is SQVTM and CDR2 ANQGSEA. The CDR3 totals 12 residues. The junction had 3 bases not matched to a gene; V was cut back by 8 bases and J by 7 bases. Here the CDR3 DNA reads TGCAGCAGGACTAGCGGGACGAATGAGCAGTTCTTC. Its protein product is CSRTSGTNEQFF.

This rearrangement joins TRBV6-6 to TRBJ2-1; TRBD1 matches at 9 bases. CDR3 size: 15 residues. The junction had 7 bases not matched to a gene; V was cut back by 5 bases and J by 5 bases. Germline assignment: CDR1 MNHNY and CDR2 SVGAGI (reference sequence). CDR3 sequence (DNA): TGTGCCAGCAGTCCTCGGGACAGGGCGGACAATGAGCAGTTCTTC. Protein sequence: CASSPRDRADNEQFF.

The chain is built from TRBV21-1 and TRBJ2-1; TRBD1, the table's D call, was not compared with the DNA. TRBV21-1 is a pseudogene locus. The CDR3 sequence is 13 residues long. The CDR3 DNA is TGTGCCAGCAGCAAGACACATTACAATGAGCAGTTCTTC. It encodes CASSKTHYNEQFF.

The chain couples TRBV5-1 to TRBJ2-3, with TRBD1 matching 8 bases. Per germline, CDR1 SGHRS and CDR2 YFSETQ. This CDR3 spans 17 amino acids. V lost 2 bases to trimming and J lost 0 bases; unmatched junction nucleotides: 8. The CDR3, as DNA: TGCGCCAGCAGCTTTACAGGGGGACTCCCTAGCACAGATACGCAGTATTTT. Residues: CASSFTGGLPSTDTQYF.

This rearrangement joins TRBV4-2 to TRBJ1-4, with 7 bases lining up with TRBD1. The CDR3 consists of 17 residues. Trimming cost V 0 bases and J 0 bases; bases outside gene matches: 4. Germline values: CDR1 LGHNA, CDR2 YNFKEQ. The CDR3, as DNA: TGTGCCAGCAGCCAAGAGTGGGACAGAGCAACTAATGAAAAACTGTTTTTT. This translates into CASSQEWDRATNEKLFF.

V and J are TRBV5-1 and TRBJ1-2; D possibly corresponds to TRBD1 (5 bases). CDR3 size: 15 residues. Trimming removed 3 bases from V and 0 bases from J, with 12 bases in between. Germline loops: CDR1 SGHRS, CDR2 YFSETQ. DNA of the CDR3: TGCGCCAGCAGCTCCCTTCAGGGCCCTAACTATGGCTACACCTTC. This sequence encodes CASSSLQGPNYGYTF.

Of note for this clone: The junction departs from the called germline gene at one end, perhaps through a read error. The J gene is TRBJ2-1, the V gene TRBV5-6; D perhaps matches TRBD2 (5 bases). Germline V CDR1 and CDR2: SGHDT, YYEEEE. This CDR3 has 17 amino acids. The CDR3 region is CASSLVTGSAGNNGQFF. DNA for the CDR3: TGTGCCAGCAGCTTGGTTACTGGGTCAGCCGGGAACAATGGGCAGTTCTTC.

This clone was detected only once. The chain links TRBV11-3 to TRBJ1-2; tentative D call: TRBD1 (5 bases). The CDR3 runs 12 residues. V lost 5 bases, J lost 6 bases, and 10 bases lay in between. Germline CDR1 reads SGHNT; CDR2 reads YENEEA. The CDR3 region is CASSHLGDGYTF. The CDR3 DNA reads TGTGCCAGCAGCCACCTAGGGGATGGCTACACCTTC.

The chain couples TRBV10-1 to TRBJ2-2; 9 bases are a match to TRBD1. Per the germline V gene, CDR1 is WNHNN and CDR2 is SYGVQD (reference sequence). The CDR3 runs to 15 residues. V lost 4 bases, J lost 6 bases, and 6 bases stayed unmatched. In nucleotides, the CDR3 is TGCGCCAGCAGTGGGGACAGGGCGGTTCCCGGGGAGCTGTTTTTT. This gives the protein CASSGDRAVPGELFF.

The V gene is TRBV11-2, the J gene TRBJ2-7; 7 bases align to TRBD1. This CDR3 has 14 residues. Trimming removed 3 bases from V and 1 base from J; junction bases left unmatched: 3. Germline V gene sequence: CDR1 SGHAT, CDR2 FQNNGV. CDR3 coding DNA: TGTGCCAGCAGCTTTCGACAGGGATCCTACGAGCAGTACTTC. It codes for CASSFRQGSYEQYF.

This chain uses TRBV19 with TRBJ2-7, with 11 bases aligning to TRBD2. CDR3 length equals 15 residues. Germline-derived CDR1 and CDR2 are LNHDA and SQIVND (reference sequence). Trimming removed 8 bases from V and 3 bases from J; junction bases left unmatched: 9. CDR3 DNA sequence: TGTGCCAGTTCAACGAGGGGACTAGCGGTCTACGAGCAGTACTTC. This sequence encodes CASSTRGLAVYEQYF.

The rearrangement links TRBV6-5 to TRBJ1-2; D ambiguous. The V end lost 7 bases, the J end lost 4 bases, and 13 bases lay between the germline ends. The CDR3 runs 13 residues. Germline V gene lookup returns CDR1 MNHEY and CDR2 SVGAGI. The CDR3 loop is CASTNGHRYGYTF. The CDR3 coding sequence is TGTGCCAGCACCAATGGCCACCGCTATGGCTACACCTTC.

V usage is TRBV7-9 and J usage is TRBJ1-5; no reliable D call. V was shortened by 5 bases and J by 7 bases, with 18 bases between the two germline ends. This CDR3 has 15 residues. CDR1 SEHNR and CDR2 FQNEAQ come from the germline V gene (reference sequence). The CDR3 bases are TGTGCCAGCAGCCATAGCGGGGAATTCGGGCAGCCCCAGCATTTT. Its translation is CASSHSGEFGQPQHF.

This chain joins TRBV4-3 and TRBJ2-7; no clear D gene. There are 14 residues in the CDR3. From germline, CDR1 is LGHNA and CDR2 YSLEER. V lost 3 bases, J lost 4 bases, and 13 bases lay in between. DNA for the CDR3: TGCGCCAGCAGCCAGTCCCTGTTTTCGTACGAGCAGTACTTC. It is translated as CASSQSLFSYEQYF.